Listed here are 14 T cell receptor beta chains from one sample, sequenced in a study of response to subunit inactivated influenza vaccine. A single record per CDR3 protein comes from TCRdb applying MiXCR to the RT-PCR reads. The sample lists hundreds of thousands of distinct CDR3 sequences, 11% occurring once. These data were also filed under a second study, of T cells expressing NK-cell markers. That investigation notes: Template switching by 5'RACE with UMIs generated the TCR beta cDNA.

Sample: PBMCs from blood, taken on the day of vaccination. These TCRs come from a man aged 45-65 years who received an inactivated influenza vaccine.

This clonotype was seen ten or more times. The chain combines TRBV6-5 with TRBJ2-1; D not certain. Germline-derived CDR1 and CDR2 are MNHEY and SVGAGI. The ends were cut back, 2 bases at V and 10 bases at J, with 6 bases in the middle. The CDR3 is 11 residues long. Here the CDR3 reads CASSYGWEQFF. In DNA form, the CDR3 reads TGTGCCAGCAGTTACGGGTGGGAGCAGTTCTTC.

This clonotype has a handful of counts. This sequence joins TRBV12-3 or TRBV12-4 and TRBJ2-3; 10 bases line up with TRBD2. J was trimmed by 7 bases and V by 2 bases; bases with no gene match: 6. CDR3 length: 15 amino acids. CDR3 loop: CASSLTSGVLNTQYF. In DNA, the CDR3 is TGTGCCAGCAGTTTAACTAGCGGGGTGCTTAATACGCAGTATTTT.

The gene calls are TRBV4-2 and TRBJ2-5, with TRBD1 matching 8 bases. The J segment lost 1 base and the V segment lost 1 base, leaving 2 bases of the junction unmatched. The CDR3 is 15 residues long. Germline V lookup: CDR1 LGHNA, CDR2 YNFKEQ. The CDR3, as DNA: TGTGCCAGCAGCCAAGGACAGGGGTCCCAAGAGACCCAGTACTTC. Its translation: CASSQGQGSQETQYF.

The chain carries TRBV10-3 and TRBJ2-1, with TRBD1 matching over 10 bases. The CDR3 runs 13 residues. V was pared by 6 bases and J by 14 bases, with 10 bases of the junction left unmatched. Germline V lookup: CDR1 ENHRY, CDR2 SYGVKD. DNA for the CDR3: TGTGCCATCAGGGACGTTTCCGGGACAGGGGAGTTCTTC. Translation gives CAIRDVSGTGEFF.

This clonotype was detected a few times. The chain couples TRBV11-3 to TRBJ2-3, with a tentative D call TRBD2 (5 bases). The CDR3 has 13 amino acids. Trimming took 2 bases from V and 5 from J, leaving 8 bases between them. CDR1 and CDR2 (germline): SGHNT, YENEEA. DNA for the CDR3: TGTGCCAGCAGCTTATTCGAGGGAGATACGCAGTATTTT. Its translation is CASSLFEGDTQYF.

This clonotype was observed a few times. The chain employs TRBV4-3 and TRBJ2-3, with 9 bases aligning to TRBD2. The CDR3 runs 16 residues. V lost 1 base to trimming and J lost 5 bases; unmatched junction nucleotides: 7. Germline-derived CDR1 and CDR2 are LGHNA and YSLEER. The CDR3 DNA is TGCGCCAGCAGCCAAGGTGCAGCGGGGGGATTAGATACGCAGTATTTT. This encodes CASSQGAAGGLDTQYF.

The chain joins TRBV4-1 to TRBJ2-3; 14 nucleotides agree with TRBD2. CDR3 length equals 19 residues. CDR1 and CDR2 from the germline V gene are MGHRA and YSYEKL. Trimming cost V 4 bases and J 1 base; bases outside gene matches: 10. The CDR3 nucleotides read TGCGCCAGCAGCCGATCGACTAGCGGGGGGGCCTTCCGCACAGATACGCAGTATTTT. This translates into CASSRSTSGGAFRTDTQYF.

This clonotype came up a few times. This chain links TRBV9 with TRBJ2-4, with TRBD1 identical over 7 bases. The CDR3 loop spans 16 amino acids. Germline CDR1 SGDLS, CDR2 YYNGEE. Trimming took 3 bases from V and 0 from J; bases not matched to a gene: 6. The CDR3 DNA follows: TGTGCCAGCAGCGGAGACAGGGATCTAGCCAAAAACATTCAGTACTTC. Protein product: CASSGDRDLAKNIQYF.

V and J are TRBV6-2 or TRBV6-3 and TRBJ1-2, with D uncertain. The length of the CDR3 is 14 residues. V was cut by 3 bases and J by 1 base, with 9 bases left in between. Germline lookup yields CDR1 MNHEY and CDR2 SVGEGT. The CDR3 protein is CASSYPNGNYGYTF. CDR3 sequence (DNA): TGTGCCAGCAGTTATCCCAATGGTAACTATGGCTACACCTTC.

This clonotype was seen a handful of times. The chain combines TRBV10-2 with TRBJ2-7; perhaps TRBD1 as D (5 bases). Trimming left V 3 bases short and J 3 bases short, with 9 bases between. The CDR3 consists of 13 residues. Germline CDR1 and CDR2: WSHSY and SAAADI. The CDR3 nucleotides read TGCGCCAGCAGTGAAGGAGACAGCTACGAGCAGTACTTC. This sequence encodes CASSEGDSYEQYF.

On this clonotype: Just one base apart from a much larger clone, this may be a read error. The CDR3 is CASSRGQTTKQYF. DNA of the CDR3: TGCGCCAGCAGCCGGGGACAGACGACAAAGCAGTACTTC. The genes are TRBV4-3 and TRBJ2-7, with 7 nucleotides matching TRBD1. J gave up 8 bases and V 4 bases, and 8 bases lay outside the gene matches. The CDR3 runs to 13 residues. Germline V gene lookup returns CDR1 LGHNA and CDR2 YSLEER.

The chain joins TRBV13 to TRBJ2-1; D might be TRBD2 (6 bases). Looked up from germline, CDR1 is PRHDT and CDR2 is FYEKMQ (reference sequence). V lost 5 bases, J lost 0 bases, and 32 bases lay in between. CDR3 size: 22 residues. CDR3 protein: CASSQVKGGTGTPKSSYNEQFF. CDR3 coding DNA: TGTGCCAGCAGCCAAGTGAAGGGCGGGACCGGGACCCCGAAAAGCTCCTACAATGAGCAGTTCTTC.

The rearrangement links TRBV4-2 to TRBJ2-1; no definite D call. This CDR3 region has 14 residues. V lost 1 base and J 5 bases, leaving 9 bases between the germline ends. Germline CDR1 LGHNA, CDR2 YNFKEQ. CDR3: CASSQGGLDNEQFF. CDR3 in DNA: TGTGCCAGCAGCCAAGGGGGATTAGACAATGAGCAGTTCTTC.

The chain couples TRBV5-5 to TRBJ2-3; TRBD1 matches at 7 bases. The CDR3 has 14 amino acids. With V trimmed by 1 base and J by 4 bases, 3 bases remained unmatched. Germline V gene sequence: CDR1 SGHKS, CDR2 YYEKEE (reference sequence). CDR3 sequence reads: CASSLPGQADTQYF. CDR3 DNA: TGTGCCAGCAGCTTGCCCGGACAGGCAGATACGCAGTATTTT.